This TCR beta chain was sequenced in a study of identical twins. Study-level results: For cord blood, abundant beta clonotypes had fewer insertions, unlike memory repertoires, which showed none.

This clonotype was seen a handful of times. Antigen: not known. The cDNA had a unique molecular identifier and a template-switch universal primer site. Via MiXCR, TCRdb re-called the 5' RACE reads, giving one row per CDR3 protein. This table holds 500,000 to 550,000 distinct CDR3 sequences, 22% found once. The CDR3 consists of 14 residues. The J segment lost 7 bases and the V segment lost 3 bases, leaving 8 bases of the junction unmatched. Germline CDR1 and CDR2: DFQATT and SNEGSKA (reference sequence). The same data also went into a second study, on T cells expressing NK-cell markers. That paper notes: Sequencing of TCR beta repertoires drew on sorted CD3+CD56+NKG2C+, CD3+CD56+NKG2C- and CD3+CD56-NKG2C+ T cells.

The specimen was CD4+ T cells sorted from blood. The clonotype was recovered from a woman aged 18-35 years in good health. The chain uses TRBV20-1 and TRBJ2-1, with 8 nucleotides matching TRBD2. The CDR3 spells CSASAGGWGNEQFF. The CDR3 DNA sequence: TGCAGTGCTAGTGCGGGGGGTTGGGGGAATGAGCAGTTCTTC.